This is a list of T cell receptor beta chains from one sample in a study of cytomegalovirus exposure and HLA in healthy donors. Libraries were prepared by immunoSEQ multiplex PCR; TCRdb keeps only in-frame clonotypes and omits some of them. Reported are 100,000 to 150,000 clones; the ten largest clones contain around 3.6%. The sample comprised PBMCs. Receptor source: a man between 18 and 29 years old in good health and CMV-seronegative. Both conserved end residues are part of each CDR3.

V,CDR3
TRBV5-4,CASSWPWGANEKLFF
TRBV19,CASSIGGGSRHEQYF
TRBV19,CASSIFWFRGNTEAFF
TRBV19,CATRTGPGAGKLFF
TRBV11-2,CASSWDRVTQYF
TRBV12-5,CASGLPDTQYF
TRBV7-6,CASSTTGLADTQYF
TRBV19,CASSKLAGGRETQYF
TRBV7-9,CASSSEGGANYGYTF
TRBV27,CASSNRGQEQYF